In this sample, the clone carrying this T cell receptor beta chain turned up a few times. Antigen: not known. Genomic DNA, serving as template, underwent TCR beta VDJ and CDR3 profiling. TCRdb recomputed calls from the reads with MiXCR, one row per CDR3 protein. The table lists approximately 200,000 distinct CDR3 sequences, roughly half of them singletons, with about 16% in the top ten. Per the germline V gene, CDR1 is SGHTA and CDR2 is FQGTGA. After removal of 6 bases from V and 6 bases from J, the junction contained 9 bases not matched to a gene. The CDR3 loop spans 15 amino acids. The data originate from a study of CD8+CD57+ T cells in acquired aplastic anemia. Regarding the study as a whole: Twenty-nine shared CD8+ CDR3s appeared highly expressed within patients' immunodominant clones.

V is TRBV7-3 and J is TRBJ2-3; 10 bases line up with TRBD2. The sequence was obtained from a human donor in good health, serving as a control. Input material: sorted CD4+, CD8+, or CD8+CD57+ T cells (not recorded which) from PBMCs. The CDR3 sequence is CASSPSGGAPDTQYF. CDR3 in DNA: TGTGCCAGCAGTCCAAGCGGGGGGGCCCCGGATACGCAGTATTTT.